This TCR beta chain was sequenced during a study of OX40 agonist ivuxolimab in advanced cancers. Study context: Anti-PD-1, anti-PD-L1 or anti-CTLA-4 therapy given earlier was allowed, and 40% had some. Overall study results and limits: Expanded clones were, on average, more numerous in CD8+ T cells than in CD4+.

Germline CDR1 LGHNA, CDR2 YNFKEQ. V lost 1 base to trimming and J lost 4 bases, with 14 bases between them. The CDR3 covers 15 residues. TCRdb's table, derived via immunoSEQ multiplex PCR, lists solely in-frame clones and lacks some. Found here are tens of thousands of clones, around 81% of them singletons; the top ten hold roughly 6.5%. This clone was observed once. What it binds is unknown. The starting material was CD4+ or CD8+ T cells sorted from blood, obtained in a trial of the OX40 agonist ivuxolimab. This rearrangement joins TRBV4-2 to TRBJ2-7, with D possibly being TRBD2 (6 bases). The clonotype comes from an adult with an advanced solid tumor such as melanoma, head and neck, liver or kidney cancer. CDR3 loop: CASSQVEGSIYEQYF. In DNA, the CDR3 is TGTGCCAGCAGCCAAGTGGAGGGGAGTATTTACGAGCAGTACTTC.